This entry features one T cell receptor (beta chain) sequence. This clonotype was observed at least ten times. What this receptor recognizes is not known. The input lacks base qualities; no much larger clone sits a single base away. The data belong to a study of glioma-infiltrating T cells (dated by TCRdb to about 2016). About the study as a whole: Sequencing of TCR alpha- and beta-chain repertoires was performed on glioma tissue, on non-neoplastic brain tissue, and on matched peripheral blood mononuclear cells. To measure how far tissue and blood T-cell populations diverged, each tissue-infiltrating repertoire was compared against the peripheral blood repertoire of the same patient. The paired cohort was made up of three low-grade glioma patients, 7 to 9 primary glioblastoma patients and three non-glioma patients who contributed non-neoplastic brain tissue. What the authors observed across the whole study: Group comparisons were based on small numbers of patients: three non-neoplastic, three low-grade glioma and roughly 8 glioblastoma patients. VJ-independent divergence between tissue and blood was lower than expected in non-neoplastic patients but higher than expected in all gliomas, particularly low-grade gliomas. Tissue and blood shared very few CDR3 sequences, a result attributed to high CDR3 diversity and limited sampling.

The germline V gene encodes CDR1 SEHNR and CDR2 FQNEAQ (reference sequence). V lost 2 bases and J lost 2 bases; the stretch between them is 4 bases long. The CDR3 starts with the cysteine, ends with the phenylalanine, and has 12 residues. Of the read, only the CDR3 DNA is kept; its 36 bases are in frame from base 1. The iRepertoire nested amplicon-rescue multiplex PCR (arm-PCR) platform was used to amplify TCR alpha and beta CDR3 regions from RNA. The input for one-step reverse transcription and amplification was about 100-450 ng of tissue mRNA or PBMC total RNA. After bead purification, a secondary multiplex PCR added Illumina adapters, and libraries were gel-purified between 200 and 400 bp. Internal 6-nucleotide barcodes were carried by the libraries and were used for demultiplexing. The libraries were sequenced on an Illumina MiSeq using 2x220 or 2x250 nucleotide paired-end reads. On the study's bioinformatics: FLASH 1.2.11 was used to merge paired reads, and BWA-MEM then aligned the reads to the GRCh37 human genome before TRA and TRB reads were extracted. For V and J assignment, an IMGT-derived reference of cassette sequences and CDR3 motifs that included pseudogenes was used. Reads were translated in three frames, and productive CDR3s were defined as those with a C...FGXG motif and no stop codons. Clonotypes were defined as unique combinations of V-J cassette pair and CDR3 amino acid sequence. Filtering of reads was based on Hamming distance, with the threshold set by the sequence error rate of each sample in mapped regions. TCRdb reworked the public reads: Q25 trimming with fastp, MiXCR clone assembly, productive beta chains retained. A single entry per CDR3 protein holds the most common genes and DNA from its merged rows. The V and J calls shown here were made by TCRdb, not taken from the authors' results. The table for this sample lists tens of thousands of distinct CDR3 sequences; 40% of them were counted only once. Roughly two fifths of the sample is in the top ten clones.

The sequence joins TRBV7-9 to TRBJ2-7; the D gene is unclear. The sequence derives from a human donor with low-grade glioma or glioblastoma, undergoing nonglioma brain surgery, or in good health (not recorded which). Sequenced sample: glioma tissue, nonneoplastic brain tissue, or PBMCs (not recorded which). The CDR3 protein: CASSLSAYEQYF. At the DNA level, the sequence is TGTGCCAGCAGCTTATCGGCCTACGAGCAGTACTTC.